The rows below give T cell receptor beta chains drawn from one sample of a study of blood T cell repertoires in COVID-19. Assay used: immunoSEQ multiplex PCR; TCRdb lists only in-frame clones, some missing. The data hold approximately 200,000 clones, with roughly 82% observed a single time. The specimen was PBMCs or T cells enriched from blood (not recorded which). Every receptor here comes from a man aged 35-49 years who had recovered from COVID-19. CDR3s include the opening cysteine and the closing phenylalanine or tryptophan. D genes are given only for firm matches. Clone size is given for some rows only: seen once, a few or many times, or a class if the clone is expanded.

clone_size	v_call	j_call	d_call	cdr3_aa	cdr3_nt
-	TRBV7-9	TRBJ1-2	-	CASSLLGQVVGYTF	TGTGCCAGCAGCTTACTCGGCCAGGTCGTTGGCTACACCTTC
once	TRBV10-3	TRBJ2-1	-	CAILAHNEQFF	TGTGCCATACTAGCCCACAATGAGCAGTTCTTC
-	TRBV5-1	TRBJ2-3	TRBD1	CASSLAWQGVTDTQYF	TGCGCCAGCAGCTTGGCCTGGCAGGGGGTCACAGATACGCAGTATTTT
-	TRBV6-2/TRBV6-3	TRBJ2-1	TRBD2	CASSPWLAGADEQFF	TGTGCCAGCAGCCCGTGGCTAGCGGGAGCAGATGAGCAGTTCTTC
-	TRBV6-2/TRBV6-3	TRBJ1-4	TRBD1	CASSQRIQGLFF	TGTGCCAGCAGTCAAAGGATACAGGGGCTGTTTTTT
few	TRBV19	TRBJ2-3	-	CASRLNSDTQYF	TGTGCCAGTAGATTGAACTCAGATACGCAGTATTTT
-	TRBV9	TRBJ1-2	TRBD1	CASSVEAGGNGGYTF	TGTGCCAGCAGCGTAGAGGCAGGGGGAAACGGAGGCTACACCTTC
-	TRBV19	TRBJ1-5	-	CASSIVLNQPQHF	TGTGCCAGTAGTATAGTCCTCAATCAGCCCCAGCATTTT
-	TRBV19	TRBJ1-5	-	CASSQTRDQPQHF	TGTGCCAGTAGCCAAACTAGGGATCAGCCCCAGCATTTT
few	TRBV12-3/TRBV12-4	TRBJ1-5	-	CASSLTVQPQHF	TGTGCCAGCAGTTTGACAGTCCAGCCCCAGCATTTT
-	TRBV10-3	TRBJ2-1	TRBD1	CAIRQGIFSDEQFF	TGTGCCATCCGACAGGGCATTTTCTCGGATGAGCAGTTCTTC
-	TRBV7-5	TRBJ2-2	-	CARSLGQFDIPQFANTGELFF	TGTGCCAGAAGCTTGGGGCAGTTTGATATCCCCCAGTTCGCGAACACCGGGGAGCTGTTTTTT
-	TRBV7-6	TRBJ2-7	-	CASSLGVGSYEQYF	TGTGCCAGCAGCTTAGGTGTCGGTTCCTACGAGCAGTACTTC
once	TRBV18	TRBJ1-5	TRBD1	CASSLAGQSNQPQHF	TGTGCCAGCTCACTGGCGGGACAGAGCAATCAGCCCCAGCATTTT
-	TRBV4-1	TRBJ2-1	TRBD2	CASSQGAAGDNEQFF	TGCGCCAGCAGCCAAGGGGCAGCGGGGGACAATGAGCAGTTCTTC
-	TRBV11-2	TRBJ2-7	-	CASSLDSYEQYF	TGTGCCAGCAGCTTAGATAGCTACGAGCAGTACTTC
-	TRBV6-5	TRBJ1-2	-	CASVGGSWNGYTF	TGTGCCAGCGTTGGGGGGAGTTGGAATGGCTACACCTTC
-	TRBV23-1	TRBJ2-1	TRBD2	CASSSGIYNEQFF	TGCGCCAGTTCTAGCGGGATATACAATGAGCAGTTCTTC
-	TRBV20-1	TRBJ1-2	-	CSASISGLNYGYTF	TGCAGTGCTAGTATATCGGGACTGAACTATGGCTACACCTTC
-	TRBV6-2/TRBV6-3	TRBJ1-2	-	CASSYLGHQSYGYTF	TGTGCCAGCAGTTACCTGGGACATCAATCCTATGGCTACACCTTC
-	TRBV6-4	TRBJ1-2	TRBD1	CASRSTGEGGYTF	TGTGCCAGCAGATCGACAGGGGAGGGTGGCTACACCTTC
-	TRBV28	TRBJ1-4	TRBD1	CASSTLGQGFTTNEKLFF	TGTGCCAGCAGCACCCTGGGACAGGGCTTCACAACTAATGAAAAACTGTTTTTT
-	TRBV5-1	TRBJ2-5	TRBD2	CASSTGLAAYQETQYF	TGCGCCAGCAGCACTGGACTAGCGGCGTACCAAGAGACCCAGTACTTC
-	TRBV7-9	TRBJ1-6	-	CASSSQENSPLHF	TGTGCCAGCAGCTCCCAAGAGAATTCACCCCTCCACTTT
-	TRBV6-2/TRBV6-3	TRBJ1-1	-	CASSPLGGMNTEAFF	TGTGCCAGCAGCCCTTTAGGGGGAATGAACACTGAAGCTTTCTTT
-	TRBV27	TRBJ1-5	-	CASSLSGGANQPQHF	TGTGCCAGCAGTTTATCGGGAGGGGCCAATCAGCCCCAGCATTTT
-	TRBV3-1/TRBV3-2	TRBJ1-5	-	CATPEGLSNQPQHF	TGTGCCACCCCAGAGGGTTTAAGCAATCAGCCCCAGCATTTT
-	TRBV6-5	TRBJ2-3	TRBD1	CASSYSSQGASDTQYF	TGTGCCAGCAGTTACTCGTCACAGGGGGCTTCAGATACGCAGTATTTT
-	TRBV5-1	TRBJ2-1	TRBD1	CASRPKTGYNEQFF	TGCGCCAGCAGGCCAAAGACAGGGTACAATGAGCAGTTCTTC
few	TRBV10-3	TRBJ1-3	TRBD1	CATRGGSGNTIYF	TGTGCCACCAGGGGGGGCTCTGGAAACACCATATATTTT
-	TRBV7-3	TRBJ2-2	TRBD2	CASSFSGSVELFF	TGTGCCAGCAGCTTTAGCGGGAGTGTGGAGCTGTTTTTT
few	TRBV5-1	TRBJ2-5	TRBD1	CASSWRTGTEETQYF	TGCGCCAGCAGCTGGAGGACAGGGACAGAAGAGACCCAGTACTTC
few	TRBV24-1	TRBJ2-3	-	CATSDFGSIEATDTQYF	TGTGCCACCAGTGATTTCGGATCGATTGAGGCCACAGATACGCAGTATTTT
-	TRBV28	TRBJ2-1	-	CASSLIGWSQAGLSYNEQFF	TGTGCCAGCAGTTTAATTGGGTGGTCTCAGGCGGGTCTTTCCTACAATGAGCAGTTCTTC
-	TRBV5-1	TRBJ2-2	-	CASSLLEGASGELFF	TGCGCCAGCAGCTTGTTGGAGGGGGCAAGCGGGGAGCTGTTTTTT
-	TRBV7-2	TRBJ1-1	TRBD1	CASSRGLGAEAFF	TGTGCCAGCAGCAGGGGGCTTGGGGCTGAAGCTTTCTTT
-	TRBV20-1	TRBJ2-1	-	CSAPDNEQFF	TGCAGTGCTCCCGACAATGAGCAGTTCTTC
-	TRBV29-1	TRBJ2-1	TRBD1	CSVRDREGNEQFF	TGCAGCGTCAGGGACAGGGAAGGGAATGAGCAGTTCTTC
-	TRBV7-2	TRBJ1-2	-	CASSSPAGYGYTF	TGTGCCAGCAGCTCACCTGCAGGCTATGGCTACACCTTC
-	TRBV7-2	TRBJ2-1	TRBD2	CASSPKSTSGSYNEQFF	TGTGCCAGCAGCCCGAAATCCACTAGCGGGAGCTACAATGAGCAGTTCTTC
-	TRBV5-4	TRBJ2-1	-	CASSLQRHNEQFF	TGTGCCAGCAGCTTGCAGCGGCACAATGAGCAGTTCTTC
-	TRBV7-2	TRBJ2-1	-	CASSLGTSTSYNEQFF	TGTGCCAGCAGCTTAGGTACTAGCACCTCCTACAATGAGCAGTTCTTC
-	TRBV5-4	TRBJ2-3	-	CASSLRIQGSGDTQYF	TGTGCCAGCAGCTTGAGAATCCAGGGATCAGGGGATACGCAGTATTTT
-	TRBV14	TRBJ1-1	-	CASSQVAQGAAFF	TGTGCCAGCAGCCAAGTCGCCCAAGGGGCAGCTTTCTTT
-	TRBV29-1	TRBJ1-5	-	CSVGEENNQPQHF	TGCAGCGTGGGGGAGGAGAACAATCAGCCCCAGCATTTT
-	TRBV19	TRBJ1-2	TRBD1	CASLDRGIGYTF	TGTGCCAGCCTGGACAGGGGGATCGGCTACACCTTC
-	TRBV4-3	TRBJ1-3	-	CASSQETGSGNTIYF	TGCGCCAGCAGCCAAGAAACCGGCTCTGGAAACACCATATATTTT
-	TRBV19	TRBJ2-1	TRBD2	CATQIGTSGEFNEQFF	TGTGCCACCCAGATCGGGACTAGCGGGGAATTCAATGAGCAGTTCTTC
-	TRBV6-1	TRBJ2-1	TRBD2	CASSVAGVLYQFF	TGTGCCAGCAGTGTAGCGGGAGTATTATATCAGTTCTTC
-	TRBV27	TRBJ1-6	-	CASSLRTPDYNSPLHF	TGTGCCAGCAGTCTGAGAACCCCCGACTATAATTCACCCCTCCACTTT
-	TRBV7-9	TRBJ1-2	TRBD1	CASSLLQGAVGYTF	TGTGCCAGCAGCTTACTACAGGGGGCTGTTGGCTACACCTTC
-	TRBV11-2	TRBJ2-3	-	CASSIPAGGQYF	TGTGCCAGCAGCATACCCGCTGGCGGGCAGTATTTT
-	TRBV28	TRBJ1-2	-	CASTPLGEGHGYTF	TGTGCCAGCACACCCCTCGGGGAGGGGCATGGCTACACCTTC
-	TRBV9	TRBJ1-4	-	CASSVEGMREKLFF	TGTGCCAGCAGCGTAGAGGGGATGAGAGAAAAACTGTTTTTT